What follows are 15 T cell receptor beta chains derived from one specimen sequenced in a study of cytomegalovirus exposure and HLA in healthy donors. Amplification used 60 Vbeta primers and 13 Jbeta primers. Some clones are missing from TCRdb's copy, which holds only in-frame ones; the method was immunoSEQ multiplex PCR. The sample lists 90,000 to 120,000 clones; roughly three quarters were seen once. The sequenced sample consisted of PBMCs. The receptors originated from a woman aged 40 to 50 in good health and CMV-seronegative.

This clone appeared a few times. The rearrangement joins TRBV5-4 to TRBJ2-7; 8 bases are a match to TRBD1. V lost 4 bases and J lost 3; bases outside the gene matches: 0. This CDR3 region has 12 residues. Germline V gene sequence: CDR1 SGHNT, CDR2 YYREEE (reference sequence). CDR3 protein: CASSGQGYEQYF. For the CDR3, the DNA is TGTGCCAGCAGCGGACAGGGCTACGAGCAGTACTTC.

V is TRBV4-3 and J is TRBJ2-1; the match to TRBD2 covers 9 bases. The ends lost 0 bases at V and 4 bases at J; junction bases unmatched: 10. Germline assignment: CDR1 LGHNA and CDR2 YSLEER. This CDR3 has 18 residues. CDR3 in amino acids: CASSQEVAGGGGYNEQFF. CDR3 bases: TGCGCCAGCAGCCAAGAGGTGGCGGGAGGGGGGGGTTACAATGAGCAGTTCTTC.

The V gene is TRBV4-1, the J gene TRBJ1-2; TRBD1 is a possible D gene (6 bases). The V gene lost 2 bases and the J gene lost 7 bases, with 11 bases spanning the gap. This CDR3 spans 13 amino acids. From germline, CDR1 is MGHRA and CDR2 YSYEKL. The CDR3 bases are TGCGCCAGCAGCCAATGGGGGGGCTCTGGCTACACCTTC. Translating gives CASSQWGGSGYTF.

This clone was seen only a few times. The chain carries TRBV19 and TRBJ1-4; D is possibly TRBD1 (6 bases). Per germline, CDR1 LNHDA and CDR2 SQIVND (reference sequence). The CDR3 has 16 amino acids. Trimming cost V 6 bases and J 7 bases, with 21 bases left between them. This chain's CDR3 is CASSPFTGTRSEKLFF. CDR3 coding DNA: TGTGCCAGTAGCCCTTTTACAGGGACCCGAAGTGAAAAACTGTTTTTT.

Note on this clone: At one end, the junction sequence differs from germline, possibly due to a read error. This sequence joins TRBV29-1 and TRBJ2-1; 15 bases match TRBD2. CDR1 is SQVTM, CDR2 ANQGSEA, per germline. CDR3 length equals 15 residues. The CDR3 loop reads CSIEGTSGRSNEQFF. Written as DNA, the CDR3 is TGCAGCATTGAGGGGACTAGCGGGAGGAGCAATGAGCAGTTCTTC.

The table lists this clone with a few counts. Here the CDR3 reads CASSLGSLLAGTPRYF. CDR3 in DNA: TGTGCCAGCAGCTTGGGGTCGCTCCTAGCGGGAACGCCGCGGTATTTT. This rearrangement joins TRBV5-6 to TRBJ2-3; TRBD2 matches at 9 bases. With 0 bases clipped from V and 14 bases from J, the junction kept 16 bases outside the gene matches. Germline loops: CDR1 SGHDT, CDR2 YYEEEE. The CDR3 loop spans 16 amino acids.

This clone is medium-sized (0.01 to 0.1%) in the sample. The CDR3 DNA reads TGCGCCAGCAGCTTGGGGCCAGCGGGAACATTAAGCGAGCAGTACTTC. Its translation: CASSLGPAGTLSEQYF. The chain carries TRBV5-1 and TRBJ2-7, with TRBD2 identical over 7 bases. The CDR3 has 16 amino acids. In germline, CDR1 is SGHRS, CDR2 YFSETQ. The V gene end was trimmed by 0 bases and the J gene end by 6 bases; junction bases not matched to a gene: 12. The full variable domain, completed using reference TRBV5-1 and TRBJ2-7, is KAGVTQTPRYLIKTRGQQVTLSCSPISGHRSVSWYQQTPGQGLQFLFEYFSETQRNKGNFPGRFSGRQFSNSRSEMNVSTLELGDSALYLCASSLGPAGTLSEQYFGPGTRLTVT.

Of note for this clone: Other DNA sequences within the sample encode an identical CDR3. This chain links TRBV28 with TRBJ1-1; D is unclear. The germline V and J ends were trimmed by 9 bases and 3 bases, with 5 bases remaining between them. The CDR3 contains 10 residues. Per germline, CDR1 MDHEN and CDR2 SYDVKM. CDR3 DNA: TGTGCCAGTCGGGACACTGAAGCTTTCTTT. Protein: CASRDTEAFF.

This clone came up once. The V gene is TRBV28, the J gene TRBJ1-5; no reliable D call. There are 14 residues in the CDR3. Germline-derived CDR1 and CDR2 are MDHEN and SYDVKM. V lost 6 bases and J lost 3, with 12 bases in between. DNA for the CDR3: TGTGCCAGCAGCAGACACGGTACCAATCAGCCCCAGCATTTT. Its protein is CASSRHGTNQPQHF.

The chain employs TRBV4-3 and TRBJ2-1; 10 bases align to TRBD2. The V and J ends lost 1 base and 7 bases, in that order; junction bases with no gene match: 7. The CDR3 length is 16 residues. The germline V gene has CDR1 LGHNA and CDR2 YSLEER. The CDR3 sequence is CASSQAGTSAGNEQFF. The CDR3 DNA follows: TGCGCCAGCAGCCAAGCGGGGACTAGCGCCGGGAATGAGCAGTTCTTC.

The chain is built from TRBV10-3 and TRBJ2-1; possible D gene TRBD1, 5 bases. CDR1 and CDR2 from the germline V gene are ENHRY and SYGVKD. This CDR3 comprises 18 residues. The V end was cut by 5 bases, the J end by 9 bases, with 29 bases between. CDR3 loop: CAISRLTTSTGAGGEQFF. In nucleotides, the CDR3 is TGTGCCATCAGTCGCTTAACCACGTCCACAGGTGCCGGCGGTGAGCAGTTCTTC.

This clone appeared once. The rearrangement joins TRBV4-1 to TRBJ1-2; D perhaps matches TRBD1 (5 bases). Per germline, CDR1 MGHRA and CDR2 YSYEKL. This CDR3 contains 14 residues. The ends were cut back, 1 base at V and 8 bases at J, with 14 bases in the middle. CDR3 nucleotide sequence: TGCGCCAGCAGCCAAGGGGGCGGAGTTTTAGGCTACACCTTC. Its translation is CASSQGGGVLGYTF.

The V gene is TRBV7-8, the J gene TRBJ2-7; TRBD1 agrees at 7 bases. Germline values: CDR1 SGHVS, CDR2 FQNEAQ. Trimming took 5 bases from V and 2 from J; bases not matched to a gene: 3. This CDR3 region has 13 residues. The CDR3: CASSLQGTYEQYF. CDR3 DNA: TGTGCCAGCAGCCTACAGGGGACCTACGAGCAGTACTTC.

This clone was observed a few times. This chain uses TRBV5-4 with TRBJ2-3; TRBD2 is a possible D gene (5 bases). With 4 bases removed from V and 2 bases from J, the gap between germline ends came to 14 bases. The CDR3 runs to 15 residues. Germline V gene sequence: CDR1 SGHNT, CDR2 YYREEE (reference sequence). This chain's CDR3 is CASSLGLADTDTQYF. The CDR3 DNA reads TGTGCCAGCAGCCTAGGGCTAGCTGACACAGATACGCAGTATTTT.

In this sample, this clone turned up a few times. The V call is TRBV28, the J call TRBJ2-1; weak D call: TRBD1 (6 bases). Germline V gene data show CDR1 as MDHEN and CDR2 as SYDVKM. The CDR3 covers 14 residues. Between the trimmed V and J ends, which lost 8 bases and 0 bases, there was a span of 11 bases. CDR3 protein: CASVLDSSYNEQFF. CDR3 nucleotides: TGTGCCAGCGTATTGGACAGCTCCTACAATGAGCAGTTCTTC.